The subject of this entry is one TCR beta chain. Its antigen is not identified. The germline V gene has CDR1 SEHNR and CDR2 FQNEAQ (reference sequence). There are 11 residues in the CDR3. Trimming removed 7 bases from V and 5 bases from J, with 8 bases in between. This entry is derived from a study of response to subunit inactivated influenza vaccine. Whole-study results and caveats: The authors proposed limited new T cell recruitment per seasonal influenza vaccination.

TCRdb reanalysed the RT-PCR reads using MiXCR and keeps one entry per CDR3 protein. This repertoire shows approximately 500,000 distinct CDR3 sequences, 10% to 15% found once; its top ten account for around 13%. The V gene is TRBV7-9, the J gene TRBJ1-1; D unresolved. The specimen comprised PBMCs from blood, sampled roughly 6 weeks after vaccination. The TCR comes from a middle-aged man who received an inactivated influenza vaccine. The CDR3 region has the DNA TGTGCCAGCATCGTCGGGACTGAAGCTTTCTTT. Amino acids: CASIVGTEAFF.